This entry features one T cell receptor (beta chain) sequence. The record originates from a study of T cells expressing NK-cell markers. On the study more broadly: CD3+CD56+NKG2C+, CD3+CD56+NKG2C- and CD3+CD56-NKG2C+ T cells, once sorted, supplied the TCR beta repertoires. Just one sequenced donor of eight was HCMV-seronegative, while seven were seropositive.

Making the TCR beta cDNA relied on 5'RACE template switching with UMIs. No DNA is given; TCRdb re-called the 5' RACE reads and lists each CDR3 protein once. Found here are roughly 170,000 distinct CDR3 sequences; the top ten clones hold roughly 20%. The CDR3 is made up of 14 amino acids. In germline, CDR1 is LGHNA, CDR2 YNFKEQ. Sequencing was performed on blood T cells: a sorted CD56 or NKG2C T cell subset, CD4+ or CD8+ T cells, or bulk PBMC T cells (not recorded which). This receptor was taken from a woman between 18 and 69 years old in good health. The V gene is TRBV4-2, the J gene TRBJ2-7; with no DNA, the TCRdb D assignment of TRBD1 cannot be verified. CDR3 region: CASSQGTSSYEQYF.